Listed below are T cell receptor beta chains from one sample, sequenced in a study of T cells after yellow fever vaccination. TCRdb reanalysed the 5' RACE reads using MiXCR and keeps one entry per CDR3 protein. The table has 200,000 to 300,000 distinct CDR3 sequences, over 6.5% seen once. Source: CD4+ T cells sorted from PBMCs, taken on the day of the yellow fever booster vaccination. The origin of the receptors is a man younger than 40 who received the YFV17D yellow fever vaccine. CDR3s include the opening cysteine and the closing phenylalanine or tryptophan. A D gene is named only where the DNA matches it firmly. Clone size is shown for a subset of rows, as once, few, many or a class of expanded clone.

cdr3_aa cdr3_nt d_call clone_size j_call v_call
CASSRLAGSNYEQYF TGTGCCAGCTCACGACTAGCGGGATCCAACTACGAGCAGTACTTC TRBD2 many TRBJ2-7 TRBV18
CASRTGGSYEQYF TGTGCCAGCAGGACAGGGGGCTCCTACGAGCAGTACTTC TRBD1 many TRBJ2-7 TRBV25-1
CASSLVGTSGRAPSYEQYF TGTGCCAGCAGCTTAGTGGGCACTAGCGGGAGGGCTCCGAGCTACGAGCAGTACTTC TRBD2 few TRBJ2-7 TRBV11-2
CASSPGLFCSYEQYF TGTGCCAGCAGCCCTGGGCTGTTCTGCTCCTACGAGCAGTACTTC NA NA TRBJ2-7 TRBV5-5
CASGLVLAGTTGELFF TGTGCTAGTGGTTTGGTACTAGCGGGGACCACCGGGGAGCTGTTTTTT TRBD2 NA TRBJ2-2 TRBV12-5
CASSGPGREQYF TGTGCCAGCAGTGGCCCCGGTCGCGAGCAGTACTTC NA NA TRBJ2-7 TRBV25-1
CSVEAASGKQFF TGCAGCGTTGAAGCGGCTAGCGGAAAGCAGTTCTTC TRBD2 many TRBJ2-1 TRBV29-1
CSVETGAGQPQHF TGCAGCGTTGAAACGGGGGCGGGTCAGCCCCAGCATTTT NA NA TRBJ1-5 TRBV29-1
CSVSRQEGDIFYEQYF TGCAGCGTTTCCCGGCAGGAGGGAGATATATTCTACGAGCAGTACTTC NA many TRBJ2-7 TRBV29-1
CSAGRGGSYNEQFF TGCAGTGCTGGCCGCGGGGGCTCCTACAATGAGCAGTTCTTC TRBD2 many TRBJ2-1 TRBV20-1
CASSIQGGSSNQPQHF TGTGCCAGTAGTATCCAAGGGGGCAGCAGCAATCAGCCCCAGCATTTT TRBD1 many TRBJ1-5 TRBV19
CASSLRGLGQAGANVLTF TGCGCCAGCAGCTTGAGGGGTTTAGGACAGGCTGGGGCCAACGTCCTGACTTTC TRBD1 many TRBJ2-6 TRBV5-1
CASSQRTGGHGYTF TGTGCCAGCAGCCAAAGGACAGGGGGTCATGGCTACACCTTC TRBD1 many TRBJ1-2 TRBV3-1
CAGTKAETQYF TGTGCCGGGACTAAGGCGGAGACCCAGTACTTC TRBD2 many TRBJ2-5 TRBV7-9
CASTPTGGSSEQYF TGTGCCAGTACCCCAACAGGGGGTAGCAGCGAGCAGTACTTC TRBD1 few TRBJ2-7 TRBV19
CASSSPARAEQFF TGTGCCAGCAGCTCGCCGGCGCGGGCTGAGCAGTTCTTC NA once TRBJ2-1 TRBV7-6
CASSQTGTGSEKLFF TGCGCCAGCAGCCAAACCGGGACAGGGAGTGAAAAACTGTTTTTT TRBD1 few TRBJ1-4 TRBV4-3
CASSTGPGVNSPLHF TGTGCCAGCAGCACTGGACCTGGGGTCAATTCACCCCTCCACTTT NA few TRBJ1-6 TRBV7-2
CASGGRSSYNEQFF TGTGCCAGCGGGGGCAGGAGCTCCTACAATGAGCAGTTCTTC NA NA TRBJ2-1 TRBV12-3/TRBV12-4
CSALAVNNEQFF TGCAGTGCGCTGGCGGTCAACAATGAGCAGTTCTTC NA many TRBJ2-1 TRBV20-1
CSARLLKRAITDTQYF TGCAGTGCTAGACTCCTCAAGCGGGCAATAACAGATACGCAGTATTTT NA few TRBJ2-3 TRBV20-1
CASSTGWVTDTQYF TGTGCCAGCAGTACGGGCTGGGTTACAGATACGCAGTATTTT NA many TRBJ2-3 TRBV28
CASKQGVQETQYF TGTGCCAGCAAGCAGGGGGTCCAAGAGACCCAGTACTTC TRBD1 many TRBJ2-5 TRBV7-2
CASSLGRSSGDQRTEAFF TGCGCCAGCAGCCTAGGTCGTTCGTCAGGGGACCAACGCACTGAAGCTTTCTTT NA few TRBJ1-1 TRBV5-1
CASSSGEVVYNEQFF TGCGCCAGCAGTTCCGGGGAAGTTGTATACAATGAGCAGTTCTTC NA NA TRBJ2-1 TRBV5-1
CASSQLPRHNRDITYEQYF TGCGCCAGCAGTCAACTCCCCCGGCACAACCGGGACATTACCTACGAGCAGTACTTC NA few TRBJ2-7 TRBV23-1
CSARDSNGNTIYF TGCAGTGCTAGAGACTCCAATGGAAACACCATATATTTT NA NA TRBJ1-3 TRBV20-1
CASTQPGSETQYF TGTGCCAGCACTCAACCGGGTTCGGAGACCCAGTACTTC NA few TRBJ2-5 TRBV6-2/TRBV6-3
CASSPGLLSEQFF TGTGCCAGCAGCCCGGGACTCCTCAGTGAGCAGTTCTTC NA NA TRBJ2-1 TRBV7-2
CSASPRAGSTDTQYF TGCAGTGCTAGCCCCAGGGCAGGGAGCACAGATACGCAGTATTTT NA few TRBJ2-3 TRBV20-1
CASSLVWTGSTGNTIYF TGTGCCAGCAGCCTAGTGTGGACAGGGAGTACCGGAAACACCATATATTTT TRBD1 few TRBJ1-3 TRBV7-2
CASSLGGGLGYEQYF TGTGCCAGCAGCTTAGGAGGAGGTCTAGGGTACGAGCAGTACTTC NA few TRBJ2-7 TRBV7-2
CASSSGTGRNQPQHF TGTGCCAGCAGCTCGGGGACAGGGAGAAATCAGCCCCAGCATTTT TRBD1 few TRBJ1-5 TRBV11-1
CASSLMNNNEQFF TGTGCCAGTAGTCTTATGAATAACAATGAGCAGTTCTTC NA NA TRBJ2-1 TRBV19
CASSFGTSGPSSYNEQFF TGCGCCAGCAGCTTTGGGACTAGCGGCCCGAGCTCCTACAATGAGCAGTTCTTC TRBD2 few TRBJ2-1 TRBV5-1
CASSATRPDEQFF TGTGCCAGCAGCGCGACCCGCCCGGATGAGCAGTTCTTC NA NA TRBJ2-1 TRBV7-2
CASSYSSGFTDTQYF TGTGCCAGCAGTTACTCGTCCGGCTTCACAGATACGCAGTATTTT NA few TRBJ2-3 TRBV6-5
CASSYPANEQFF TGTGCCAGCAGTTACCCGGCCAATGAGCAGTTCTTC NA many TRBJ2-1 TRBV6-5
CASSYGQGATSGANVLTF TGCGCCAGCAGCTACGGACAGGGGGCCACCTCTGGGGCCAACGTCCTGACTTTC TRBD1 NA TRBJ2-6 TRBV5-1
CASSFQTLPGELFF TGTGCCAGCAGCTTCCAGACTTTACCCGGGGAGCTGTTTTTT NA many TRBJ2-2 TRBV7-2
CASSLRGLDEQYF TGTGCCAGCAGCTTGAGGGGGCTCGACGAGCAGTACTTC TRBD1 NA TRBJ2-7 TRBV5-6
CSASPSLQETQYF TGCAGTGCTAGCCCCTCCCTTCAAGAGACCCAGTACTTC NA few TRBJ2-5 TRBV20-1
CASSPWGAYEQYF TGTGCCAGCAGCCCCTGGGGAGCTTACGAGCAGTACTTC NA NA TRBJ2-7 TRBV6-2/TRBV6-3